Included here is one T cell receptor beta chain sequence, with context. The antigen is undetermined. The data originate from a study of neoadjuvant nivolumab and ipilimumab in lung cancer. Study results and caveats: Only two of four nivolumab-treated tumors gained richness and clonality by surgery. TCR richness and clonality were higher in tumors than adjacent uninvolved lung.

CDR1 is SGDLS and CDR2 is YYNGEE in the germline V gene. Trimming removed 3 bases from V and 11 bases from J; junction bases left unmatched: 8. This CDR3 is built from 15 residues. Data came from immunoSEQ multiplex PCR; TCRdb stores just in-frame clones and leaves some out. The table shows fewer than 20,000 clones, with 79% occurring only once. This TCR was recovered from an adult with non-small cell lung cancer. V and J are TRBV9 and TRBJ1-6; 10 bases map to TRBD1. This specimen was tumor tissue, taken after neoadjuvant nivolumab, alone or with ipilimumab, at or shortly before surgery. This CDR3 is CASSARGQGTAPLHF. Written as DNA, the CDR3 is TGTGCCAGCAGCGCGAGGGGACAGGGGACGGCACCCCTCCACTTT.